Listed here are 5 T cell receptor beta chains from one sample, sequenced in a study of T cell clonotyping in hematopoietic cell transplantation. Using immunoSEQ multiplex PCR, the repertoire was profiled, and TCRdb retains in-frame clones only, with some absent. The profile shows about 12,000 clones, 72% of them singletons. This material consisted of peripheral blood mononuclear cells, taken 180 days after allogeneic stem cell transplant. These receptor sequences come from a male patient between 60 and 69 years old who had an allogeneic stem cell transplant from an unrelated donor, so the T cells may come from the graft donor. Some clones in this sample may be carry-over from other donors' samples.

The chain recombines TRBV7-9 with TRBJ2-6; 7 bases align to TRBD1. The V segment lost 5 bases and the J segment 4 bases; nucleotides outside the gene matches: 11. The CDR3 spans 17 residues. From germline, CDR1 is SEHNR and CDR2 FQNEAQ (reference sequence). DNA for the CDR3: TGTGCCAGCAGCCAGTGGGACACAGGGGCCGGGGCCAACGTCCTGACTTTC. Encoded protein: CASSQWDTGAGANVLTF. Drawing the rest from reference TRBV7-9 and TRBJ2-6, the complete variable domain is DTGVSQNPRHKITKRGQNVTFRCDPISEHNRLYWYRQTLGQGPEFLTYFQNEAQLEKSRLLSDRFSAERPKGSFSTLEIQRTEQGDSAMYLCASSQWDTGAGANVLTFGAGSRLTVL.

J is TRBJ1-2 and V is TRBV7-2; the D is unclear. V was trimmed by 1 base and J by 6 bases, leaving 12 bases between them. The CDR3 is 14 residues long. CDR1 is SGHTA and CDR2 is FQGNSA in the germline V gene. CDR3 bases: TGTGCCAGCAGCTTAGTCTGGGGTCCAGATGGCTACACCTTC. This gives the protein CASSLVWGPDGYTF.

The rearrangement links TRBV7-2 to TRBJ2-3; 10 nucleotides align to TRBD1. The CDR3 sequence is 15 residues long. CDR1 and CDR2 from the germline V gene are SGHTA and FQGNSA. Losses at the gene ends were 5 bases for V and 3 bases for J; bases not matched to a gene: 5. CDR3 DNA: TGTGCCAGCAGCGCCGACAGGGGGCGGACAGATACGCAGTATTTT. As protein: CASSADRGRTDTQYF. The full variable domain, rest sourced from reference TRBV7-2 and TRBJ2-3, is GAGVSQSPSNKVTEKGKDVELRCDPISGHTALYWYRQSLGQGLEFLIYFQGNSAPDKSGLPSDRFSAERTGGSVSTLTIQRTQQEDSAVYLCASSADRGRTDTQYFGPGTRLTVL.

J is TRBJ2-1 and V is TRBV5-4; either TRBD1 or TRBD2 may supply D (5 bases each). CDR3 size: 16 residues. The V end lost 0 bases, the J end lost 6 bases, and 16 bases lay between the germline ends. CDR1 is SGHNT, CDR2 YYREEE, per germline (reference sequence). The CDR3 nucleotides read TGTGCCAGCAGCTTGGCCCCCGGAAGGGGAGTCAATGAGCAGTTCTTC. Amino acids: CASSLAPGRGVNEQFF.

V and J are TRBV30 and TRBJ1-2; D is unresolved. The CDR3 is 12 residues long. The germline gives CDR1 GTSNPN, CDR2 SVGIG (reference sequence). Trimming cost V 2 bases and J 7 bases, with 11 bases left between them. CDR3 sequence: CAWSPTLAGYTF. CDR3 bases: TGTGCCTGGAGTCCCACCTTGGCTGGCTACACCTTC.